A single sample is the source of the 24 T cell receptor beta chains below, sequenced in a study of Ad26.COV2.S vaccination and SARS-CoV-2 variants. Assay: immunoSEQ multiplex PCR; the TCRdb copy retains only in-frame clones and omits some. The sample carries 300,000 to 350,000 clones, about nine tenths recorded once. The treatment: 15 to 20 received Ad26.COV2.S at low or high dose, single or two shots; roughly five received placebo; per-sample allocation not given. Sampling took place 63 days after the first vaccine or placebo injection. The input for sequencing was peripheral blood, taken in a trial of Ad26.COV2.S vaccine versus placebo. The receptor source for this set is a person aged 18-60 years who received the Ad26.COV2.S COVID-19 vaccine or a placebo.

This sequence joins TRBV19 and TRBJ2-2; D may be TRBD1 (6 bases). CDR1 is LNHDA and CDR2 is SQIVND in the germline V gene (reference sequence). The CDR3 sequence is 13 residues long. V shed 5 bases and J shed 6 bases, with 10 bases lying between them. As DNA, the CDR3 is TGTGCCAGTAGTCCCCAGGGGCCCGGGGAGCTGTTTTTT. This encodes CASSPQGPGELFF.

The chain couples TRBV7-3 to TRBJ1-1; tentatively, D is TRBD1 (6 bases). The CDR3 loop spans 13 amino acids. Germline loops: CDR1 SGHTA, CDR2 FQGTGA. V was clipped by 5 bases and J by 2 bases, with 9 bases between them. CDR3 loop: CASSRDINTEAFF. The CDR3 DNA is TGTGCCAGCAGCCGGGACATTAACACTGAAGCTTTCTTT.

The rearrangement links TRBV2 to TRBJ2-3; D is perhaps TRBD1 or TRBD2 (6 bases each). Germline lookup yields CDR1 SNHLY and CDR2 FYNNEI. This CDR3 contains 12 residues. V lost 6 bases, J lost 4 bases, and 8 bases lay in between. DNA of the CDR3: TGTGCCAGCAGAGGGGGGCCAGATACGCAGTATTTT. Translation: CASRGGPDTQYF.

The chain joins TRBV6-2 or TRBV6-3 to TRBJ2-5, with TRBD1 as a possible D gene (6 bases). The CDR3 consists of 14 residues. Germline CDR1 is MNHEY and CDR2 is SVGEGT. Trimming left V 2 bases short and J 3 bases short, with 10 bases between. For the CDR3, the DNA is TGTGCCAGCAGTTACACATACAGGGAAGAGACCCAGTACTTC. It encodes CASSYTYREETQYF.

A word on this clone: Other DNA sequences in the same sample also yield this CDR3. V usage is TRBV29-1 and J usage is TRBJ2-5, with 9 positions matching TRBD1. The germline V gene has CDR1 SQVTM and CDR2 ANQGSEA. With V trimmed by 6 bases and J by 5 bases, 4 bases remained unmatched. The CDR3 is 12 residues long. CDR3 in amino acids: CSVDRGGETQYF. In DNA, the CDR3 is TGCAGCGTGGACAGGGGCGGGGAGACCCAGTACTTC.

The chain has TRBV5-1 and TRBJ2-2; possible D gene TRBD2, 6 bases. With 0 bases removed from V and 5 bases from J, the gap between germline ends came to 14 bases. The germline gives CDR1 SGHRS, CDR2 YFSETQ. The CDR3 is 16 amino acids. The DNA of the CDR3 is TGCGCCAGCAGCTTGGGCGGGACCCAGAGGACCGGGGAGCTGTTTTTT. Protein product: CASSLGGTQRTGELFF.

V gene TRBV6-1 combines with J gene TRBJ1-5; 7 positions match TRBD1. The CDR3 covers 17 residues. Looked up from germline, CDR1 is MNHNS and CDR2 is SASEGT. Losses at the gene ends were 4 bases for V and 1 base for J; bases not matched to a gene: 10. The CDR3 protein is CASSGGLGQLSNQPQHF. In DNA form, the CDR3 reads TGTGCCAGCAGTGGGGGTCTGGGACAGCTCAGCAATCAGCCCCAGCATTTT.

A single count supports this clone. The chain recombines TRBV4-3 with TRBJ2-3; D call uncertain. This CDR3 contains 15 residues. The V and J ends lost 4 bases and 0 bases respectively, with 11 bases between them. Germline V gene data show CDR1 as LGHNA and CDR2 as YSLEER. The CDR3 protein is CASSLGPYSTDTQYF. DNA for the CDR3: TGCGCCAGCAGCCTAGGACCATATAGCACAGATACGCAGTATTTT.

This clone appeared once. The V call is TRBV4-3, the J call TRBJ1-3; D not resolved. There are 15 residues in the CDR3. Germline loops: CDR1 LGHNA, CDR2 YSLEER. Between the trimmed V and J ends, which lost 0 bases and 0 bases, there was a span of 6 bases. DNA for the CDR3: TGCGCCAGCAGCCAAGACAGCAACTCTGGAAACACCATATATTTT. The encoded protein is CASSQDSNSGNTIYF.

As DNA, the CDR3 is TGTGCTAGTGGTTCCCCAATCCGCGACAGTCACTATGGCTACACCTTC. Protein: CASGSPIRDSHYGYTF. The V and J genes are TRBV12-5 and TRBJ1-2; tentative D call: TRBD1 (5 bases). This CDR3 contains 16 residues. CDR1 is LGHNT and CDR2 is FRNRAP in the germline V gene. With 4 bases removed from V and 3 bases from J, the gap between germline ends came to 18 bases. Supplemented by reference TRBV12-5 and TRBJ1-2, the full variable domain reads DARVTQTPRHKVTEMGQEVTMRCQPILGHNTVFWYRQTMMQGLELLAYFRNRAPLDDSGMPKDRFSAEMPDATLATLKIQPSEPRDSAVYFCASGSPIRDSHYGYTFGSGTRLTVV.

The rearrangement links TRBV10-1 to TRBJ1-1; unclear D gene. CDR1 WNHNN and CDR2 SYGVQD come from the germline V gene (reference sequence). Trimming removed 6 bases from V and 1 base from J, with 3 bases in between. This CDR3 is 11 amino acids long. The chain's CDR3 is CASSQNTEAFF. The DNA of the CDR3 is TGCGCCAGCAGCCAGAACACTGAAGCTTTCTTT.

The chain uses TRBV5-8 and TRBJ2-1; 9 positions agree with TRBD2. The V and J ends lost 1 base and 8 bases, in that order; junction bases with no gene match: 10. CDR3 length: 16 amino acids. CDR1 and CDR2 (germline): SGHTS, YDEGEE. The CDR3 nucleotides read TGTGCCAGCAGCTTGAATCTAGCGGGGAGGGGAGATGAGCAGTTCTTC. Translation gives CASSLNLAGRGDEQFF. The full variable domain, completed using reference TRBV5-8 and TRBJ2-1, is EAGVTQSPTHLIKTRGQQATLRCSPISGHTSVYWYQQALGLGLQFLLWYDEGEERNRGNFPPRFSGRQFPNYSSELNVNALELEDSALYLCASSLNLAGRGDEQFFGPGTRLTVL.

This rearrangement joins TRBV7-6 to TRBJ2-7, with D maybe TRBD1 (6 bases). V gave up 5 bases and J gave up 4 bases, with 15 bases separating them. CDR3 length equals 14 residues. The germline CDR1 and CDR2 sequences are SGHVS and FNYEAQ. The CDR3 region is CASSPTGNGYEQYF. The CDR3, as DNA: TGTGCCAGCAGCCCTACAGGGAATGGATACGAGCAGTACTTC. The full variable domain, rest sourced from reference TRBV7-6 and TRBJ2-7, is GAGVSQSPRYKVTKRGQDVALRCDPISGHVSLYWYRQALGQGPEFLTYFNYEAQQDKSGLPNDRFSAERPEGSISTLTIQRTEQRDSAMYRCASSPTGNGYEQYFGPGTRLTVT.

The sample holds a few counts of this clone. The chain recombines TRBV19 with TRBJ1-6, with unresolved D. V lost 7 bases and J lost 7, with 8 bases in between. Germline loops: CDR1 LNHDA, CDR2 SQIVND (reference sequence). The CDR3 extends over 12 amino acids. The CDR3 loop reads CASKWPNSPLHF. The CDR3 bases are TGTGCCAGTAAATGGCCGAATTCACCCCTCCACTTT. The full variable domain, with the rest looked up from reference TRBV19 and TRBJ1-6, is DGGITQSPKYLFRKEGQNVTLSCEQNLNHDAMYWYRQDPGQGLRLIYYSQIVNDFQKGDIAEGYSVSREKKESFPLTVTSAQKNPTAFYLCASKWPNSPLHFGNGTRLTVT.

V is TRBV7-2 and J is TRBJ2-3; maybe TRBD2 (7 bases). The V end was cut by 3 bases, the J end by 3 bases, with 16 bases between. Per the germline V gene, CDR1 is SGHTA and CDR2 is FQGNSA. The CDR3 is 16 residues long. CDR3: CASSFGGGGATDTQYF. CDR3 DNA sequence: TGTGCCAGCAGCTTTGGCGGGGGCGGGGCTACAGATACGCAGTATTTT.

The chain has TRBV6-5 and TRBJ2-7, with unresolved D. The CDR3 extends over 12 amino acids. V was trimmed by 7 bases and J by 5 bases, leaving 12 bases between them. The V gene's germline CDR1 is MNHEY and CDR2 SVGAGI. CDR3 coding DNA: TGTGCCAGCAAACTCAAGGGCCACGAGCAGTACTTC. Amino acids: CASKLKGHEQYF.

The rearrangement uses TRBV7-2 and TRBJ1-5; weak D call: TRBD1 (6 bases). This CDR3 spans 15 amino acids. V shed 2 bases and J shed 3 bases, with 11 bases lying between them. Germline loops: CDR1 SGHTA, CDR2 FQGNSA. The CDR3 DNA follows: TGTGCCAGCAGCTTAAACCCAGGGGACAATCAGCCCCAGCATTTT. It encodes CASSLNPGDNQPQHF.

This chain connects TRBV5-1 to TRBJ2-5; the match to TRBD2 covers 10 bases. Losses at the gene ends were 4 bases for V and 3 bases for J; bases not matched to a gene: 6. The CDR3 extends over 15 amino acids. Per the germline V gene, CDR1 is SGHRS and CDR2 is YFSETQ. DNA of the CDR3: TGCGCCAGCAGCCGAGGGACTAGCGTAGAAGAGACCCAGTACTTC. It is translated as CASSRGTSVEETQYF.

The genes are TRBV5-1 and TRBJ2-3; 14 bases map to TRBD2. J lost 1 base, V lost 2 bases, and 3 bases had no gene match. CDR1 and CDR2 from the germline V gene are SGHRS and YFSETQ. The CDR3 runs 17 residues. In DNA, the CDR3 is TGCGCCAGCAGCTTTGGGGGACTAGCGGGAGGCACAGATACGCAGTATTTT. Encoded protein: CASSFGGLAGGTDTQYF.

The chain is built from TRBV9 and TRBJ2-3; TRBD2 aligns across 12 bases. This CDR3 spans 19 amino acids. V was clipped by 6 bases and J by 0 bases; unmatched bases: 14. Germline V gene data show CDR1 as SGDLS and CDR2 as YYNGEE. This CDR3 is CASTPLAGGTYASTDTQYF. The CDR3 DNA follows: TGTGCCAGCACCCCTCTAGCGGGGGGGACCTACGCTAGCACAGATACGCAGTATTTT.

V gene TRBV21-1 combines with J gene TRBJ2-5; the table's TRBD1 call for D was not verified on the DNA. TRBV21-1 is flagged as a pseudogene. This CDR3 is 18 amino acids long. DNA for the CDR3: TGTGCCAGCAGCAAAGGATTGGGGGACAGGGGGCTTAAAGAGACCCAGTACTTC. Protein product: CASSKGLGDRGLKETQYF.

This chain uses TRBV6-5 with TRBJ1-2; D not certain. Deletions cut 5 bases from V and 6 bases from J, with 13 bases between. CDR1 MNHEY and CDR2 SVGAGI come from the germline V gene. This CDR3 region has 13 residues. CDR3 sequence (DNA): TGTGCCAGCAGTCGGGATTATGATGATGGCTACACCTTC. Protein product: CASSRDYDDGYTF.

CDR3 residues: CASSVGNQETQYF. CDR3 bases: TGTGCCAGCAGCGTGGGGAACCAAGAGACCCAGTACTTC. The chain employs TRBV9 and TRBJ2-5; D ambiguous. With 2 bases removed from V and 0 bases from J, the gap between germline ends came to 5 bases. This CDR3 spans 13 amino acids. Germline V gives CDR1 SGDLS, CDR2 YYNGEE.

The chain joins TRBV3-1 (or the pseudogene TRBV3-2) to TRBJ1-2, with D perhaps TRBD1 (5 bases). This CDR3 is 14 amino acids long. Between the trimmed V and J ends, which lost 1 base and 3 bases, there was a span of 9 bases. CDR1 and CDR2 (germline): LGHDT, YNNKEL (reference sequence). The CDR3 protein is CASSQGVRDYGYTF. Here the CDR3 DNA reads TGTGCCAGCAGCCAAGGGGTCAGGGACTATGGCTACACCTTC.